What follows is one TCR beta chain and its context. In its sample, this clone was seen once. The antigen it binds to is not known. One base away there is no much larger clone; base qualities are not given. These data come from a study of cytomegalovirus exposure and HLA in healthy donors (dated by TCRdb to about 2017). Looking at the study overall: According to an earlier analysis of a few hundred of the donors, some 170 million T cells yielded 120 million or so unique TCR beta sequences and about 280 Gb of sequence data. Of the 300 to 500 genotyped donors, roughly 76% were placed in the genetic ancestry cluster associated with self-reported Caucasian donors. The study was designed to test whether signatures of past pathogen exposure could be identified by cataloging public T cell receptors. To predict cytomegalovirus infection status, the study combined high-throughput TCR immunosequencing, statistical association of individual TCRs with disease status, and machine learning. The number of donors typed differed by locus, with 629-630 for A, B, C, DRB1 and DQB1, roughly 520 for DQA1, 606 for DPA1, and around 430 for DPB1. A later analysis re-analyzed previously published TCR beta repertoires from 550 to 700 donors and added high-resolution HLA genotyping to study TCR occurrence patterns. Five DR-DQ haplotypes were treated as single units for association and clustering because of strong linkage in the cohort. Rather than drawing on any new phenotypic data, the later analysis identified candidate immune exposures from TCR beta sequences and the way those sequences occurred across donors. In an earlier analysis of 500 to 650 of the donors, high-throughput TCR beta sequencing was used to judge whether each TCR beta V gene segment behaved as functional or pseudogenic. Donor age, sex, ethnicity and CMV serostatus were compiled together with the repertoire data. A later genetic analysis took genome-wide SNP genotypes for about 60% of the roughly 670 donors and used that subset as a discovery cohort. In addition to the first cohort of around 670 subjects, a separate validation cohort of 130 or so different subjects was used. Every discovery cohort repertoire had been produced on one sequencing platform. The study profiled the T cell repertoires of around 700 subjects by immunosequencing and related them to cytomegalovirus serostatus. Both class I and class II loci were covered by HLA typing, at four-digit resolution. An early release that covered about 600 HLA-typed donors contained about 300 gigabases of sequencing data and 80 million or so unique TCR sequences. Among over 350 genotyped donors of the cohort, an average of approximately 250,000 unique TCR beta nucleotide sequences were sequenced per donor, 15% to 20% of them non-productive. Findings and caveats that apply to the study as a whole: Correlated functional status among segregating V segments might reflect linkage disequilibrium, but an unknown experimental factor could not be ruled out. In a later analysis, HLA-associated TCR beta chains showed more clonal expansion and lower generation probabilities than non-associated chains that were equally common. Because HLA typing was unavailable for some donors at each locus, only the typed subset was used in association tests. Because counts were too low, 15 to 20 rarely observed V segments, including chromosome 9 orphons, were left out of the earlier analysis of 587 of the donors. A further reported finding was that TCR beta sequences accurately predicted the HLA-A and HLA-B alleles for most subjects in the first cohort. In vitro tests confirmed that three of the cytomegalovirus-associated TCR beta chains recognize cytomegalovirus antigens. The cohort was sequenced for TCR beta chains only, and without alpha or paired-chain data the features that could be detected were limited. In an earlier analysis of a few hundred of the donors, most TCR beta V segments were observed in productive rearrangements about 90% or about 30% of the time, broadly matching IMGT annotations. The sequencing pipeline was judged likely to have produced a cluster of highly shared sequence variants as a technical artifact. Strong co-occurrence of HLA alleles, especially DR and DQ, made assigning TCR associations to individual alleles difficult. An association between a missense DCLRE1C variant and V-gene and J-gene trimming of TCR beta chains was found in a later genetic analysis and replicated in an independent cohort. According to a later analysis, parvovirus B19, influenza, CMV and Epstein-Barr virus appeared linked to several top co-occurrence clusters. Roughly uniform sequencing depth across donors was assumed in presence/absence analyses, although this assumption may not hold. In a later genetic analysis, fewer N-insertions in productive TCRs were reported among donors in an Asian-associated ancestry cluster than the roughly 640-donor mean. For the cohort, immune exposure information was limited to CMV serostatus. A later analysis associated 16,951 TCR beta sequences with specific HLA alleles at a false discovery rate of 0.05. Some IMGT-functional V segments, including TRBV6-2 and TRBV6-3, could not be told apart with the 87-base-pair reads, so those segments were excluded. Across donors, most TCR sequences were observed very rarely, whereas some public TCRs were present in many individuals. The authors suggested that the approach could potentially be extended to other disease states and immunological phenotypes. The study gave a list of under 200 TCR beta chains associated with cytomegalovirus. In both the original and validation cohorts, the classifier was reported to diagnose cytomegalovirus status with high specificity and sensitivity. In a later analysis, TCR association rates were found to vary across HLA loci, with the most associated TCRs seen for DRB1 alleles and the fewest for HLA-C alleles. A later analysis found that most CMV-associated TCR beta chains appeared HLA-restricted, with HLA associations seemingly driven largely by CMV exposure.

V was cut back by 4 bases and J by 7 bases, leaving a gap of 20 bases between them. The CDR1 and CDR2 encoded by the germline V gene (reference sequence) are GTSNPN and SVGIG. From cysteine to phenylalanine, the CDR3 is 15 amino acids long. Only the CDR3 DNA stays, 45 bases, in frame from base 1. The cohort was made up of around 720 healthy bone marrow donors. All cohort members were sampled while nominally healthy, although unrecorded immune exposures were likely present. The donor was CMV seropositive and belonged to the group of more than 250 seropositive cohort members. Every donor gave a peripheral blood sample, and the peripheral blood mononuclear cells from that sample were used for TCR beta sequencing. The Qiagen DNeasy Blood Extraction Kit was used to extract genomic DNA from the blood cell samples. The library came from the immunoSEQ multiplex PCR assay. For the multiplex PCR, a mixture combining 60 forward primers for TCR Vbeta segments and 13 reverse primers for TCR Jbeta segments was used. The CDR3 region of rearranged TCR beta genes was amplified from genomic DNA by a multiplex PCR assay. The Illumina HiSeq System was used to sequence the amplified TCR beta libraries as 87-base-pair reads. Processing in the source paper ran as follows. In a later analysis, approximately 74 million unique TCR beta chains were counted across the 500 to 700 repertoires, and roughly 9.9 million of these chains were shared by at least two donors. A nearest-neighbor algorithm error-corrected the raw reads and collapsed the reads into unique sequences, merging closely related sequences to remove PCR and sequencing errors. V, D and J gene segments were assigned by aligning CDR3 sequences to IMGT reference sequences. For a sequence to be retained, a match of at least six nucleotides was required to both a V gene segment and a J gene segment. Rearrangements were called productive when the CDR3 lacked stop codons and stayed in frame with V and J; all others were non-productive. CDR3 was defined according to IMGT convention as the region running from the second conserved V-encoded cysteine to the conserved J-encoded phenylalanine. The earlier analysis of 450 to 750 of the donors excluded any sequence lacking an unambiguous match to a single V gene segment. An earlier analysis of 500 to 600 of the donors classified V segments as functional when productive rearrangements were above 56.7% and as segregating when the standard deviation between donors was above 5%. A statistical classification framework was developed to diagnose cytomegalovirus status using the catalog of TCR beta chain sequences. V and J gene assignment, in a later analysis, came from comparing TCR nucleotide sequences with IMGT/GENE-DB human TR gene sequences. A later analysis assigned CDR3 sequences and most-parsimonious VDJ recombination scenarios with the TCRdist pipeline. A later analysis defined each TCR beta chain by its CDR3 amino acid sequence plus V-gene family, and excluded reads lacking a unique V-gene family. A later analysis removed nearly 600 highly shared, low-generation-probability nucleotide sequences to deal with suspected cross-contamination and a sequencing artifact. A later analysis calculated a clonal expansion index for each public chain from normalized within-repertoire ranks of inferred template counts. Generation probabilities in a later analysis came from a VDJ recombination model fitted to out-of-frame rearrangements, and those results were checked against IGoR. A later analysis scored TCR-TCR, TCR-HLA and TCR-CMV co-occurrence with hypergeometric tests, applying a repertoire-size bias correction to TCR pairs. To estimate false discovery rates, a later analysis permuted the HLA or CMV assignments 20 times. A later analysis grouped co-occurring TCRs with DBSCAN, adding TCRdist sequence similarity when clustering within HLA-allele-positive subsets. Co-occurrence clustering excluded repertoires with fewer than 30,000 or more than 120,000 public chains, plus five with anomalous nucleotide sharing. TCRdb retrieved this table from immuneACCESS and kept in-frame rearrangements only. Not all clones are present; in checked studies, unresolved V genes account for under half, and no reason is known for the remainder. V and J calls and clone size are as listed in that table; D and trimming were resolved from the DNA. The sample table holds some 87,000 clones, of which 60% to 85% were seen once. Together, the top ten hold 22% of the sample.

This sequence was found in a woman in her thirties or forties in good health and CMV-seropositive. The chain employs TRBV30 and TRBJ1-5; 5 matching bases give a weak D call of TRBD1. The sequenced sample consisted of PBMCs. The CDR3 here reads CAWTPPGGIRQPQHF. The nucleotides are TGTGCCTGGACCCCCCCCGGGGGGATTCGACAGCCCCAGCATTTT.